This is a list of T cell receptor beta chains from one sample in a study. The method was immunoSEQ multiplex PCR; TCRdb's version includes in-frame clones alone and lacks a portion of them. The sample carries nearly 70,000 clones, 90% to 95% recorded once. Material for sequencing was PBMCs. All receptors come from a middle-aged man with rheumatoid arthritis. Both conserved end residues are part of each CDR3. Fields, in order: clone size, V gene, J gene, D gene, CDR3 protein, CDR3 DNA. The D gene is left open where the match is weak. Expanded clones are given a class, and other clones once, few, many or no size at all.

>-|TRBV4-1|TRBJ1-2|-
CASSQDIETNYGYTF
TGCGCCAGCAGCCAAGATATCGAAACTAACTATGGCTACACCTTC
>-|TRBV7-6|TRBJ1-3|-
CASSLNRRADSGNTIYF
TGTGCCAGCAGCCTCAACCGGAGGGCCGACTCTGGAAACACCATATATTTT
>-|TRBV12-5|TRBJ2-1|-
CASGLGSYNEQFF
TGTGCTAGTGGTTTGGGCTCCTACAATGAGCAGTTCTTC
>few|TRBV27|TRBJ2-2|TRBD2
CASSLAGGPTGELFF
TGTGCCAGCAGTCTAGCGGGAGGGCCAACCGGGGAGCTGTTTTTT
>-|TRBV9|TRBJ1-1|-
CASSVDLGTEAFF
TGTGCCAGCAGCGTAGATCTTGGCACTGAAGCTTTCTTT
>-|TRBV9|TRBJ2-1|TRBD1
CASSGGQGAHNEQFF
TGTGCCAGCAGCGGGGGACAGGGGGCCCACAATGAGCAGTTCTTC
>once|TRBV7-3|TRBJ2-1|-
CASSSSAQLSDEQFF
TGTGCCAGCAGCTCCTCAGCCCAGTTATCCGATGAGCAGTTCTTC
>-|TRBV11-1|TRBJ2-1|-
CASSSDGYSTEQFF
TGTGCCAGCAGCAGTGATGGCTATAGCACTGAGCAGTTCTTC
>-|TRBV9|TRBJ1-5|-
CASSVEALQPNQPQHF
TGTGCCAGCAGCGTCGAAGCCCTACAGCCGAATCAGCCCCAGCATTTT
>-|TRBV3-1/TRBV3-2|TRBJ1-2|TRBD1
CASSRTGGGNYGYTF
TGTGCCAGCAGCCGAACAGGGGGCGGCAACTATGGCTACACCTTC
>-|TRBV15|TRBJ2-6|TRBD1
CATTGTDFSGANVLTF
TGTGCCACCACCGGGACAGATTTCTCTGGGGCCAACGTCCTGACTTTC
>-|TRBV5-8|TRBJ2-1|-
CASSLATRGPIYNEQFF
TGTGCCAGCAGCTTGGCGACGCGGGGCCCGATCTACAATGAGCAGTTCTTC
>-|TRBV3-1/TRBV3-2|TRBJ2-5|-
CASSQEERTQYF
TGTGCCAGCAGCCAAGAAGAGAGGACCCAGTACTTC
>-|TRBV19|TRBJ2-5|-
CASSKGGGRIEMAQYF
TGTGCCAGTAGTAAAGGTGGGGGGAGGATCGAGATGGCCCAGTACTTC
>-|TRBV6-1|TRBJ2-7|-
CASSDLVFGYEQYF
TGTGCCAGCAGTGATCTGGTTTTCGGTTACGAGCAGTACTTC
>once|TRBV18|TRBJ1-3|-
CASSPWAPGPISGNTIYF
TGTGCCAGCTCACCCTGGGCCCCAGGACCCATCTCTGGAAACACCATATATTTT
>-|TRBV2|TRBJ1-3|-
CASSDADSFSGNTIYF
TGTGCCAGCAGTGACGCGGACAGTTTCTCTGGAAACACCATATATTTT
>once|TRBV12-5|TRBJ2-7|-
CASGLIWRDTKSYEQYF
TGTGCTAGTGGTTTGATCTGGCGGGACACGAAGTCCTACGAGCAGTACTTC